A selection of T cell receptor beta chains follows, all from one sample in a study of blood T cell repertoires in COVID-19. Data came from immunoSEQ multiplex PCR; TCRdb stores just in-frame clones and leaves some out. The table shows about 170,000 clones, with 85% to 90% occurring only once. Sequenced material: peripheral blood. The receptors originated from a man aged 18 to 29 with active or convalescent COVID-19. The CDR3 runs from the conserved cysteine through the conserved F or W. A D gene is named only where the DNA matches it firmly. Part of the rows lack a size; the others show once, few, many or a class for expanded clones.

v_call: TRBV4-1
j_call: TRBJ1-6
d_call: -
clone_size: -
cdr3_nt: TGCGCCAGCAGCCATCCGGGGGGTGGCCGTCATTCACCCCTCCACTTT
cdr3_aa: CASSHPGGGRHSPLHF

v_call: TRBV9
j_call: TRBJ2-5
d_call: TRBD1
clone_size: few
cdr3_nt: TGTGCCAGCAGCCCAACTCACAGGGGAGAGACCCAGTACTTC
cdr3_aa: CASSPTHRGETQYF

v_call: TRBV11-3
j_call: TRBJ2-3
d_call: TRBD2
clone_size: -
cdr3_nt: TGTGCCAGCAGCCCAAGGACTAGCGGGGAGCAGTATTTT
cdr3_aa: CASSPRTSGEQYF

v_call: TRBV5-6
j_call: TRBJ1-4
d_call: -
clone_size: -
cdr3_nt: TGTGCCAGCAGCTTGGAGAAGGGGATGAGGGAAAAACTGTTTTTT
cdr3_aa: CASSLEKGMREKLFF

v_call: TRBV3-1/TRBV3-2
j_call: TRBJ1-1
d_call: TRBD1
clone_size: -
cdr3_nt: TGTGCCAGCAGCTACAGGGGTGAAGCTTTCTTT
cdr3_aa: CASSYRGEAFF

v_call: TRBV7-9
j_call: TRBJ1-1
d_call: -
clone_size: -
cdr3_nt: TGTGCCAGCAGCGCAGGAGGAGGGAACACTGAAGCTTTCTTT
cdr3_aa: CASSAGGGNTEAFF

v_call: TRBV3-1/TRBV3-2
j_call: TRBJ2-3
d_call: TRBD1
clone_size: -
cdr3_nt: TGTGCCAGCAGCCAAACAGGGGGTGATACGCAGTATTTT
cdr3_aa: CASSQTGGDTQYF

v_call: TRBV27
j_call: TRBJ2-1
d_call: -
clone_size: -
cdr3_nt: TGTGCCAGCAGTTTGTTACGGGGGTTCGGCAATGAGCAGTTCTTC
cdr3_aa: CASSLLRGFGNEQFF

v_call: TRBV19
j_call: TRBJ2-1
d_call: -
clone_size: -
cdr3_nt: TGTGCCAGTAGTCCGCCGGGGAAATCCTACAATGAGCAGTTCTTC
cdr3_aa: CASSPPGKSYNEQFF

v_call: TRBV28
j_call: TRBJ1-1
d_call: -
clone_size: few
cdr3_nt: TGTGCCAGCAGGGAGGCCCCCCATGAAGCTTTCTTT
cdr3_aa: CASREAPHEAFF

v_call: TRBV18
j_call: TRBJ2-1
d_call: TRBD2
clone_size: -
cdr3_nt: TGTGCCAGCTCACCGGCTCCCAGCGGGGGGGCCTATGAGCAGTTCTTC
cdr3_aa: CASSPAPSGGAYEQFF

v_call: TRBV10-3
j_call: TRBJ1-6
d_call: TRBD1
clone_size: -
cdr3_nt: TGTGCCATCAGTGCAACAGGGGGCGCGGGTCTTAATTCACCCCTCCACTTT
cdr3_aa: CAISATGGAGLNSPLHF

v_call: TRBV6-4
j_call: TRBJ1-2
d_call: -
clone_size: -
cdr3_nt: TGTGCCAGCAGTGACGCAGGGGCATATGGCTACACCTTC
cdr3_aa: CASSDAGAYGYTF

v_call: TRBV7-6
j_call: TRBJ1-3
d_call: -
clone_size: -
cdr3_nt: TGTGCCAGCAGCTTATCGGGCGCCGGTGGACTGAGCTTCTCTGGAAACACCATATATTTT
cdr3_aa: CASSLSGAGGLSFSGNTIYF

v_call: TRBV20-1
j_call: TRBJ2-7
d_call: TRBD1
clone_size: -
cdr3_nt: TGCAGTGCTAGTCCTGGGACAGGGGTCTACTTC
cdr3_aa: CSASPGTGVYF

v_call: TRBV29-1
j_call: TRBJ2-1
d_call: TRBD2
clone_size: -
cdr3_nt: TGCAGCGTTGACTTCCGAGCGGGAGAAGGAAATGAGCAGTTCTTC
cdr3_aa: CSVDFRAGEGNEQFF

v_call: TRBV10-3
j_call: TRBJ2-1
d_call: -
clone_size: -
cdr3_nt: TGTGCCATCAGTGAGTTAACAGGGTTTTACAATGAGCAGTTCTTC
cdr3_aa: CAISELTGFYNEQFF

v_call: TRBV11-2
j_call: TRBJ1-5
d_call: TRBD1
clone_size: -
cdr3_nt: TGTGCCAGCAGCTTAGAATGGCAGGGGGCGGGAGAGCCCCAGCATTTT
cdr3_aa: CASSLEWQGAGEPQHF

v_call: TRBV5-1
j_call: TRBJ2-1
d_call: -
clone_size: -
cdr3_nt: TGCGCCAGCAGCTCGGGTAGCGGAAACTCCTACAATGAGCAGTTCTTC
cdr3_aa: CASSSGSGNSYNEQFF

v_call: TRBV6-5
j_call: TRBJ1-2
d_call: -
clone_size: -
cdr3_nt: TGTGCCAGCAGTCCCGCAGGGTTGGCGGGCTACACCTTC
cdr3_aa: CASSPAGLAGYTF

v_call: TRBV14
j_call: TRBJ1-2
d_call: -
clone_size: -
cdr3_nt: TGTGCCAGCAGCCAAGTCCACAGCCCCGACTATGGCTACACCTTC
cdr3_aa: CASSQVHSPDYGYTF

v_call: TRBV4-1
j_call: TRBJ1-1
d_call: -
clone_size: -
cdr3_nt: TGCGCCAGCAGCCAGCAGATCTCGGGAGGGTCTGCTGAAGCTTTCTTT
cdr3_aa: CASSQQISGGSAEAFF

v_call: TRBV27
j_call: TRBJ2-3
d_call: -
clone_size: -
cdr3_nt: TGTGCCAGCATCGACCGAACAACAGGCGATACGCAGTATTTT
cdr3_aa: CASIDRTTGDTQYF